This TCR beta chain was identified during a study of cytomegalovirus exposure and HLA in healthy donors. Worth noting for this clone: Its antigen remains unidentified.

Looked up from germline, CDR1 is WNHNN and CDR2 is SYGVQD (reference sequence). V was pared by 3 bases and J by 5 bases, with 14 bases between. The CDR3 consists of 15 residues. A multiplex PCR was run with 60 Vbeta primers and 13 Jbeta primers. Sequencing used immunoSEQ multiplex PCR; TCRdb keeps in-frame clones, though not all of them. Among 45,000 to 55,000 clones listed, around 80% were seen once. The study, taken as a whole, reports: Per published reports, the classifier diagnosed cytomegalovirus status with high specificity and sensitivity. As a later analysis showed, several of the most significant clusters appeared to be linked to common viral pathogens. Analysis was carried out at a later point, and it linked a missense DCLRE1C variant to TCR beta V- and J-gene trimming.

Sequenced material: PBMCs. The origin of this receptor is a young man in good health and CMV-seropositive. The chain uses TRBV10-1 and TRBJ1-5, with D possibly matching TRBD1 (5 bases). The CDR3 DNA reads TGCGCCAGCAGTGAATTAGACAGCAACTATCAGCCCCAGCATTTT. Its translation: CASSELDSNYQPQHF.